These 17 T cell receptor beta chains share one sample of origin, sequenced in a study of PD-1 blockade in classical Hodgkin lymphoma. The data were produced by immunoSEQ multiplex PCR, yet TCRdb's version contains in-frame clones alone and is incomplete. This table holds roughly 20,000 clones, 90% found once. Time point defined: newly diagnosed, previously untreated cHL patient sample. Out of thawed PBMCs, magnetic negative selection purified CD4+ T cells. The sample taken for sequencing was CD4+ T cells from blood. The source of these receptors is a human donor with classical Hodgkin lymphoma.

This sequence joins TRBV5-4 and TRBJ1-1; no clear D gene. CDR1 is SGHNT, CDR2 YYREEE, per germline (reference sequence). This CDR3 has 16 residues. V dropped 2 bases and J dropped 5 bases, with 19 bases sitting between them. The CDR3 region is CASSFTGLVRGTEAFF. The CDR3 DNA follows: TGTGCCAGCAGCTTTACGGGCCTAGTTCGGGGTACTGAAGCTTTCTTT.

The chain combines TRBV15 with TRBJ1-1; TRBD1 matches 9 bases. With 0 bases clipped from V and 1 base from J, the junction kept 3 bases outside the gene matches. Germline CDR1 LNHNV, CDR2 YYDKDF (reference sequence). This CDR3 is built from 16 residues. The DNA of the CDR3 is TGTGCCACCAGCAGAGATCCGGGACAGGGGAACACTGAAGCTTTCTTT. Translated: CATSRDPGQGNTEAFF.

The chain uses TRBV6-5 and TRBJ2-3, with 8 bases fitting TRBD1. The CDR3 totals 15 residues. Germline CDR1 reads MNHEY; CDR2 reads SVGAGI. With V trimmed by 5 bases and J by 2 bases, 6 bases remained unmatched. The CDR3 sequence: CASSPWGQVTDTQYF. CDR3 in DNA: TGTGCCAGCAGTCCCTGGGGACAGGTCACAGATACGCAGTATTTT.

V usage is TRBV25-1 and J usage is TRBJ2-2; D is ambiguous. With 3 bases removed from V and 7 bases from J, the gap between germline ends came to 6 bases. This CDR3 comprises 12 residues. Germline values: CDR1 MGHDK, CDR2 SYGVNS. The CDR3 region is CASSDLLGELFF. The CDR3 DNA reads as TGTGCCAGCAGTGACCTCCTCGGGGAGCTGTTTTTT. The full variable domain, in which reference TRBV25-1 and TRBJ2-2 provide the parts outside the CDR3, is EADIYQTPRYLVIGTGKKITLECSQTMGHDKMYWYQQDPGMELHLIHYSYGVNSTEKGDLSSESTVSRIRTEHFPLTLESARPSHTSQYLCASSDLLGELFFGEGSRLTVL.

The chain has TRBV6-1 and TRBJ1-1; D gene uncertain. Trimming took off 3 bases at V and 1 base at J, with 9 bases between the two ends. CDR3 length: 14 amino acids. Germline lookup yields CDR1 MNHNS and CDR2 SASEGT. CDR3 loop: CASSDQQQNTEAFF. The CDR3, as DNA: TGTGCCAGCAGTGATCAACAACAGAACACTGAAGCTTTCTTT.

The rearrangement uses TRBV4-1 and TRBJ1-2; D is ambiguous. V lost 7 bases to trimming and J lost 0 bases, with 12 bases between them. Germline values: CDR1 MGHRA, CDR2 YSYEKL. The CDR3 sequence is 14 residues long. CDR3 in DNA: TGCGCCAGCACCCACAGACAAACTAACTATGGCTACACCTTC. This codes for CASTHRQTNYGYTF.

The chain couples TRBV27 to TRBJ2-2, with D hard to call. From germline, CDR1 is MNHEY and CDR2 SMNVEV (reference sequence). Trimming cost V 0 bases and J 3 bases, with 2 bases left between them. The CDR3 loop spans 13 amino acids. The CDR3 sequence: CASSLSHTGELFF. The CDR3 bases are TGTGCCAGCAGTTTATCACACACCGGGGAGCTGTTTTTT.

V gene TRBV5-1 combines with J gene TRBJ1-1; D remains unclear. Between the trimmed V and J ends, which lost 4 bases and 1 base, there was a span of 11 bases. This CDR3 is 14 amino acids long. Per the germline V gene, CDR1 is SGHRS and CDR2 is YFSETQ. The CDR3 region is CASSPRVENTEAFF. The CDR3, as DNA: TGCGCCAGCAGCCCCCGGGTTGAGAACACTGAAGCTTTCTTT.

The rearrangement joins TRBV30 to TRBJ1-5; no clear D. In germline, CDR1 is GTSNPN, CDR2 SVGIG (reference sequence). The CDR3 length is 16 residues. The ends were cut back, 2 bases at V and 0 bases at J, with 14 bases in the middle. The CDR3 DNA reads as TGTGCCTGGAGTCCCTCGGCAGTTTTTAGCAATCAGCCCCAGCATTTT. Its translation is CAWSPSAVFSNQPQHF.

In its sample, this clone was seen a few times. This sequence joins TRBV15 and TRBJ1-5; D unclear. The CDR3 length is 16 residues. CDR1 and CDR2 (germline): LNHNV, YYDKDF (reference sequence). The V end lost 2 bases, the J end lost 0 bases, and 11 bases lay between the germline ends. The CDR3 sequence is CATSRQRVNSNQPQHF. CDR3 DNA: TGTGCCACCAGCAGACAGAGGGTCAATAGCAATCAGCCCCAGCATTTT.

V gene TRBV11-2 combines with J gene TRBJ2-1, with 7 positions matching TRBD1. Per the germline V gene, CDR1 is SGHAT and CDR2 is FQNNGV. This CDR3 is built from 16 residues. V gave up 4 bases and J gave up 5 bases; unmatched junction bases: 11. As DNA, the CDR3 is TGTGCCAGCAGCTCACTTAGAGGGGGCGGTCACAATGAGCAGTTCTTC. Its translation is CASSSLRGGGHNEQFF.

This rearrangement joins TRBV30 to TRBJ2-7; D may correspond to TRBD1 or TRBD2 (7 bases each). The V and J ends lost 7 bases and 4 bases respectively, with 26 bases between them. The CDR3 loop spans 16 amino acids. CDR1 is GTSNPN and CDR2 is SVGIG in the germline V gene (reference sequence). The CDR3 region has the DNA TGTGCCTCGGGCGCCGCCAGGGGGGGTTTAAGGTACGAGCAGTACTTC. Its translation is CASGAARGGLRYEQYF.

The rearrangement uses TRBV9 and TRBJ1-5; D gene unclear. Germline V gene lookup returns CDR1 SGDLS and CDR2 YYNGEE. The V end lost 0 bases, the J end lost 8 bases, and 9 bases lay between the germline ends. This CDR3 has 13 residues. The CDR3 sequence is CASSVGQAEPQHF. In DNA, the CDR3 is TGTGCCAGCAGCGTAGGGCAAGCGGAGCCCCAGCATTTT.

The chain joins TRBV12-5 to TRBJ1-2, with a weak D call TRBD1 (5 bases). CDR1 is LGHNT, CDR2 FRNRAP, per germline. The CDR3 extends over 15 amino acids. V was pared by 0 bases and J by 4 bases, with 12 bases between. CDR3 residues: CASGLVREEVYGYTF. In nucleotides, the CDR3 is TGTGCTAGTGGTTTGGTCAGGGAGGAAGTCTATGGCTACACCTTC.

The chain employs TRBV5-1 and TRBJ2-3; 10 bases are shared with TRBD1. The V segment lost 5 bases and the J segment 2 bases; nucleotides outside the gene matches: 5. The CDR3 is 15 residues long. In germline, CDR1 is SGHRS, CDR2 YFSETQ. CDR3 DNA sequence: TGCGCCAGCAGGGGACAGGGGTATACCACAGATACGCAGTATTTT. Translation gives CASRGQGYTTDTQYF.

The gene calls are TRBV15 and TRBJ2-3, with 11 bases aligning to TRBD2. This CDR3 spans 15 amino acids. Unmatched junction bases numbered 5, after V lost 4 bases and J lost 5 bases. Germline V CDR1 and CDR2: LNHNV, YYDKDF (reference sequence). The CDR3 nucleotides read TGTGCCACCAGCACCATAGCGGGGGGGAGAGATACGCAGTATTTT. As protein: CATSTIAGGRDTQYF. Full variable domain (remainder filled in from reference TRBV15 and TRBJ2-3): DAMVIQNPRYQVTQFGKPVTLSCSQTLNHNVMYWYQQKSSQAPKLLFHYYDKDFNNEADTPDNFQSRRPNTSFCFLDIRSPGLGDTAMYLCATSTIAGGRDTQYFGPGTRLTVL.

Regarding this clone: Additional DNA sequences in this sample encode the identical CDR3. The CDR3 sequence is CASSLVQTQETQYF. DNA for the CDR3: TGTGCCAGCAGCTTGGTGCAGACACAAGAGACCCAGTACTTC. The chain combines TRBV5-6 with TRBJ2-5; D not resolved. The CDR3 covers 14 residues. With 0 bases removed from V and 2 bases from J, the gap between germline ends came to 8 bases. Germline V gene data show CDR1 as SGHDT and CDR2 as YYEEEE.